This TCR beta chain was captured in a study of control samples from healthy donors and cancer patients. This CDR3 comprises 16 residues. V was pared by 3 bases and J by 5 bases, with 12 bases of the junction left unmatched. In germline, CDR1 is SGDLS, CDR2 YYNGEE. The table came from immunoSEQ multiplex PCR; TCRdb's copy has only in-frame clones and leaves some out. The sample holds about 140,000 clones, more than 90% seen once. The clonotype comes from a man in his thirties or forties in good health. The sample was blood. The rearrangement links TRBV9 to TRBJ2-7; 9 bases match TRBD1. The CDR3 here is CASSETGGQGNHEQYF. The CDR3 nucleotides are TGTGCCAGCAGCGAGACCGGGGGACAGGGAAACCACGAGCAGTACTTC.